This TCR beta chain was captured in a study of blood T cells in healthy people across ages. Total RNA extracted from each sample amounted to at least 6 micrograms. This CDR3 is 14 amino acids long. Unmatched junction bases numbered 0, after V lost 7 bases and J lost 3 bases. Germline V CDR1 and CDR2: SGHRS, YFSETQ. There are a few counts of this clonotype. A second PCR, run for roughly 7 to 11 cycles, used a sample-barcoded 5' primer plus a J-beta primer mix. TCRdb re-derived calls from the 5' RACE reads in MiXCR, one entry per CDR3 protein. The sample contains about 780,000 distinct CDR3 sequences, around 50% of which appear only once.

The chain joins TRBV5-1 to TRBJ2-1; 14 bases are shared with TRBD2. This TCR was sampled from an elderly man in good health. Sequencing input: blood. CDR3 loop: CASGLAGGYNEQFF. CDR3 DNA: TGCGCCAGCGGACTAGCGGGGGGCTACAATGAGCAGTTCTTC.